This T cell receptor (beta chain) was sequenced in a study of blood T cell repertoires in COVID-19. As for the study in general: PBMCs, B-cell-depleted T cells, or T cells provided the cDNA or gDNA that made up the material.

Original processing methods: Nucleated cell counts were estimated from reference gene primer amplification. Generated by immunoSEQ multiplex PCR, the TCRdb table keeps only in-frame clones and is missing some. Clone size and V and J calls were adopted from that table, with D and trimming inferred from the DNA. The sample yields under 50,000 clones, roughly 85% seen once. The receptor's source is a woman in her 70s with acute or convalescent COVID-19. The specimen sequenced was peripheral blood.

CDR3 nucleotides: TGTGCCAGCAGCCAGGGGGAGGAAGATACGCAGTATTTT. As protein: CASSQGEEDTQYF. The chain couples TRBV4-2 to TRBJ2-3; D might be TRBD2 (6 bases). From germline, CDR1 is LGHNA and CDR2 YNFKEQ. This CDR3 is built from 13 residues. Trimming cost V 3 bases and J 5 bases, with 9 bases left between them.